This TCR beta chain was retrieved from a study of siplizumab effects on memory and regulatory T cells. Broader study findings: Sequences that were alloreactive and traceable to unstimulated CD4+ memory cells were significantly reduced by siplizumab. The alloresponse seemed to draw substantially on naive T cells, which appeared more diverse than memory cells. The study did not confirm that proliferating Tregs from siplizumab cultures were suppressive.

CDR1 and CDR2 (germline): LNHDA, SQIVND (reference sequence). V shed 6 bases and J shed 9 bases, with 15 bases lying between them. The CDR3 contains 13 residues. The data were produced by immunoSEQ multiplex PCR, yet TCRdb's version contains in-frame clones alone and is incomplete. The sample consists of some 97,000 clones, about 91% of them appearing once. A remark on this clone: What it recognizes is unknown.

The chain uses TRBV19 and TRBJ2-1; D may be TRBD2 (6 bases). The sample taken for sequencing was CD4+ T cells sorted from blood. The TCR originated in a human donor in good health. Some clones in this sample may be carry-over from other donors' samples. CDR3 bases: TGTGCCAGTAGCATGGACAAGCGGGTTGAGCAGTTCTTC. Amino acids: CASSMDKRVEQFF.